This T cell receptor beta chain derives from a study of CD8+ T cells in alopecia areata. Overall study findings and caveats: Sequences from scalp samples also cover resident alphabeta T cells of normal skin.

Reverse transcribed after extraction, RNA yielded cDNA as the sequencing template. Some clones are missing from TCRdb's copy, which holds only in-frame ones; the method was immunoSEQ multiplex PCR. The sample includes about 30,000 clones, roughly 60% of them seen just once. Cell sorting was applied to PBMCs, and CD4+ and CD8+ T cells were collected. About this clone itself: No antigen is known for it.

Per the germline V gene, CDR1 is SEHNR and CDR2 is FQNEAQ (reference sequence). This CDR3 has 12 amino acids. V was trimmed by 4 bases and J by 6 bases, leaving 9 bases between them. The chain recombines TRBV7-9 with TRBJ1-2; D is unresolved. This clonotype originated in a human donor with alopecia areata. The sequenced sample consisted of NKG2D-high CD8+ T cells sorted from blood. The CDR3 is CASSSFLDGYTF. The CDR3 DNA follows: TGTGCCAGCAGCTCATTTTTGGATGGCTACACCTTC.